These 21 T cell receptor beta chains were sequenced from one sample in a study of blood T cell repertoires in COVID-19. Produced via immunoSEQ multiplex PCR; TCRdb's table is partial and in-frame only. The sample contains roughly 170,000 clones, about 79% of which appear only once. Sequenced sample: peripheral blood. Every receptor here comes from a woman in her 70s with acute or convalescent COVID-19.

As to this clone: Different DNA sequences within this sample yield the same CDR3. The chain recombines TRBV2 with TRBJ1-5; 7 bases map to TRBD1. The CDR3 contains 15 residues. J was trimmed by 0 bases and V by 6 bases; bases with no gene match: 5. Germline assignment: CDR1 SNHLY and CDR2 FYNNEI. CDR3 sequence reads: CASSAQGVSNQPQHF. The DNA of the CDR3 is TGTGCCAGCAGCGCCCAGGGGGTTAGCAATCAGCCCCAGCATTTT.

This clone occurred a few times. This chain uses TRBV5-6 with TRBJ1-5; D possibly corresponds to TRBD1 (5 bases). Germline CDR1 is SGHDT and CDR2 is YYEEEE. Trimming shortened V by 0 bases and J by 8 bases, and 15 bases separated the two germline ends. CDR3 length: 15 amino acids. CDR3 loop: CASSLGAGRPEPQHF. The DNA for the CDR3 is TGTGCCAGCAGCTTGGGTGCAGGGCGCCCCGAGCCCCAGCATTTT.

V is TRBV11-2 and J is TRBJ2-7; TRBD1 matches at 10 bases. Trimming cost V 3 bases and J 7 bases; bases outside gene matches: 6. This CDR3 has 14 residues. Per the germline V gene, CDR1 is SGHAT and CDR2 is FQNNGV. CDR3 DNA sequence: TGTGCCAGCAGCTTTATTGGGACAGGGGATGAGCAGTACTTC. As protein: CASSFIGTGDEQYF.

The chain carries TRBV5-6 and TRBJ2-3; TRBD2 matches at 9 bases. Per germline, CDR1 SGHDT and CDR2 YYEEEE. The CDR3 extends over 18 amino acids. Unmatched junction bases numbered 8, after V lost 0 bases and J lost 0 bases. The CDR3 DNA is TGTGCCAGCAGCTTGGGACTAGCGGAACCTTCTAGCACAGATACGCAGTATTTT. Translated: CASSLGLAEPSSTDTQYF.

V gene TRBV24-1 combines with J gene TRBJ2-2; 12 positions match TRBD2. The length of the CDR3 is 16 residues. V was clipped by 5 bases and J by 4 bases; unmatched bases: 4. From germline, CDR1 is KGHDR and CDR2 SFDVKD. CDR3: CATSGLAGEVTGELFF. In nucleotides, the CDR3 is TGTGCCACCAGTGGACTAGCGGGAGAGGTCACCGGGGAGCTGTTTTTT.

The rearrangement uses TRBV19 and TRBJ2-7; D is uncertain. Germline-derived CDR1 and CDR2 are LNHDA and SQIVND (reference sequence). V was clipped by 2 bases and J by 2 bases, with 7 bases between them. This CDR3 is built from 13 residues. CDR3 loop: CASSISSAYEQYF. For the CDR3, the DNA is TGTGCCAGTAGTATATCCTCAGCCTACGAGCAGTACTTC.

This chain links TRBV30 with TRBJ1-2; a weak D match, TRBD1 (6 bases). There are 9 residues in the CDR3. The germline gives CDR1 GTSNPN, CDR2 SVGIG (reference sequence). Trimming pared 7 bases from V and 14 bases from J, leaving 14 bases between. The CDR3 sequence: CAYGEGGTF. CDR3 DNA: TGTGCCTACGGAGAGGGGGGGACCTTC.

The CDR3 sequence is CAWSVYASETQYF. CDR3 sequence (DNA): TGTGCCTGGAGTGTCTATGCATCAGAGACCCAGTACTTC. The V call is TRBV30, the J call TRBJ2-5; D not certain. The CDR3 runs to 13 residues. Germline V gene sequence: CDR1 GTSNPN, CDR2 SVGIG (reference sequence). The V end was cut by 0 bases, the J end by 4 bases, with 9 bases between.

J is TRBJ2-7 and V is TRBV9; D perhaps matches TRBD1 (6 bases). V was cut by 4 bases and J by 3 bases, with 14 bases left in between. The CDR3 extends over 14 amino acids. Germline CDR1 SGDLS, CDR2 YYNGEE. CDR3 nucleotide sequence: TGTGCCAGCAGCCCGGGGACAAATCGCTACGAGCAGTACTTC. Encoded protein: CASSPGTNRYEQYF.

CDR3 coding DNA: TGTGCCAGCAGCTTAGGTGGAGCCTTACTCTACGAGCAGTACTTC. As protein: CASSLGGALLYEQYF. This chain uses TRBV7-2 with TRBJ2-7; D unresolved. The germline gives CDR1 SGHTA, CDR2 FQGNSA. Trimming removed 1 base at V and 3 bases at J, with 13 bases between. This CDR3 is 15 amino acids long.

This sequence joins TRBV7-2 and TRBJ1-2, with D possibly matching TRBD1 (6 bases). Trimming removed 0 bases at V and 4 bases at J, with 27 bases between. This CDR3 has 20 residues. Germline assignment: CDR1 SGHTA and CDR2 FQGNSA. The CDR3: CASSLAFVWTDPRSGYGYTF. As DNA, the CDR3 is TGTGCCAGCAGCTTAGCGTTTGTTTGGACAGACCCACGGAGTGGCTATGGCTACACCTTC.

The chain couples TRBV29-1 to TRBJ2-3, with 7 bases that match TRBD1. The CDR3 runs 13 residues. V trimming: 8 bases; J trimming: 4 bases; junction bases outside the gene matches: 9. CDR1 and CDR2 from the germline V gene are SQVTM and ANQGSEA. For the CDR3, the DNA is TGCAGCTTCAGACAGGGATTGTCAGATACGCAGTATTTT. This codes for CSFRQGLSDTQYF.

The chain uses TRBV15 and TRBJ1-5; 8 bases align to TRBD1. The J segment lost 6 bases and the V segment lost 0 bases, leaving 4 bases of the junction unmatched. The CDR3 runs to 15 residues. Looked up from germline, CDR1 is LNHNV and CDR2 is YYDKDF (reference sequence). The CDR3 region is CATSREIQGVQPQHF. The CDR3 DNA reads as TGTGCCACCAGCAGAGAGATACAGGGGGTTCAGCCCCAGCATTTT.

This sequence joins TRBV5-4 and TRBJ2-7; D is unclear. The ends were cut back, 0 bases at V and 0 bases at J, with 10 bases in the middle. CDR1 and CDR2 (germline): SGHNT, YYREEE (reference sequence). CDR3 length: 15 amino acids. For the CDR3, the DNA is TGTGCCAGCAGCTTGGGTCCAGGCCCCTCCTACGAGCAGTACTTC. Translated: CASSLGPGPSYEQYF. Full variable domain (missing parts from reference TRBV5-4 and TRBJ2-7): ETGVTQSPTHLIKTRGQQVTLRCSSQSGHNTVSWYQQALGQGPQFIFQYYREEENGRGNFPPRFSGLQFPNYSSELNVNALELDDSALYLCASSLGPGPSYEQYFGPGTRLTVT.

The rearrangement links TRBV7-9 to TRBJ1-1, with D perhaps TRBD1 (5 bases). CDR3 size: 14 residues. Trimming removed 7 bases at V and 4 bases at J, with 16 bases between. Germline assignment: CDR1 SEHNR and CDR2 FQNEAQ (reference sequence). CDR3 protein: CASILTGVGTEAFF. The CDR3, as DNA: TGTGCCAGCATCCTAACGGGGGTCGGCACTGAAGCTTTCTTT.

The rearrangement joins TRBV12-5 to TRBJ1-1, with TRBD1 as a possible D gene (6 bases). V was pared by 5 bases and J by 1 base, with 17 bases between. The CDR3 spans 16 residues. Per the germline V gene, CDR1 is LGHNT and CDR2 is FRNRAP. The CDR3 DNA reads TGTGCTAGTGGTCTCTATACAGGGAGAAAGAACACTGAAGCTTTCTTT. It translates to CASGLYTGRKNTEAFF.

The chain uses TRBV10-3 and TRBJ2-3; D call uncertain. V lost 2 bases and J 5 bases, leaving 11 bases between the germline ends. The germline gives CDR1 ENHRY, CDR2 SYGVKD. The CDR3 contains 14 residues. This CDR3 reads CAISEAGVLDTQYF. CDR3 nucleotide sequence: TGTGCCATCAGTGAGGCTGGAGTACTAGATACGCAGTATTTT.

CDR3 sequence reads: CASSVGPATGGSGYTF. The CDR3 DNA is TGTGCCAGCAGCGTAGGCCCGGCGACAGGGGGCTCTGGCTACACCTTC. This chain links TRBV9 with TRBJ1-2; 10 positions agree with TRBD1. CDR1 is SGDLS and CDR2 is YYNGEE in the germline V gene. The CDR3 consists of 16 residues. Unmatched junction bases numbered 9, after V lost 0 bases and J lost 7 bases.

The chain links TRBV9 to TRBJ2-5; 7 positions agree with TRBD2. Germline V gives CDR1 SGDLS, CDR2 YYNGEE. With V trimmed by 0 bases and J by 7 bases, 6 bases remained unmatched. The CDR3 sequence is 14 residues long. CDR3 protein: CASSVGSGRGTQYF. The CDR3 bases are TGTGCCAGCAGCGTAGGGAGTGGGAGGGGGACCCAGTACTTC.

The V and J genes are TRBV6-5 and TRBJ2-7, with unresolved D. There are 14 residues in the CDR3. V dropped 6 bases and J dropped 4 bases, with 16 bases sitting between them. Germline V gene data show CDR1 as MNHEY and CDR2 as SVGAGI. The CDR3 bases are TGTGCCAGCAGCCGGCTCCAGCGACTTTACGAGCAGTACTTC. Amino acids: CASSRLQRLYEQYF.

V is TRBV7-3 and J is TRBJ2-1; 8 bases are shared with TRBD2. This CDR3 spans 13 amino acids. V dropped 4 bases and J dropped 4; count of bases not matched to a gene: 0. The germline V gene has CDR1 SGHTA and CDR2 FQGTGA. The CDR3 DNA sequence: TGTGCCAGCAGCTCGGGGGGGTACAATGAGCAGTTCTTC. Translating gives CASSSGGYNEQFF. The full variable domain, with the rest looked up from reference TRBV7-3 and TRBJ2-1, is GAGVSQTPSNKVTEKGKYVELRCDPISGHTALYWYRQSLGQGPEFLIYFQGTGAADDSGLPNDRFFAVRPEGSVSTLKIQRTERGDSAVYLCASSSGGYNEQFFGPGTRLTVL.